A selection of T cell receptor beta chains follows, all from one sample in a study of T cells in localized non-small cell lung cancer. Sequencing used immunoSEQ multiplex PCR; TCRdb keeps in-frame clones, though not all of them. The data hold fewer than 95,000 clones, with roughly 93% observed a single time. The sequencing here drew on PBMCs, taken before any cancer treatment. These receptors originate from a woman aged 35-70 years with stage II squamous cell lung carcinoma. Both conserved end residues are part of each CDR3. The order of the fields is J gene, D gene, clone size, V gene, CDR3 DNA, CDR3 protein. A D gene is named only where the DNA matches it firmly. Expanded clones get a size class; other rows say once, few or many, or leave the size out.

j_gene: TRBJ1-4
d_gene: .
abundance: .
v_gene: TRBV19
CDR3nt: TGTGCCAGTAGTGCCGGACAGAAAGGCGCAAAACTGTTTTTT
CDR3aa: CASSAGQKGAKLFF

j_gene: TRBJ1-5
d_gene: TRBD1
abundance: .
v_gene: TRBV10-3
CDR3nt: TGTGCCATCAGGGGACAGTGGAATCAGCCCCAGCATTTT
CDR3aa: CAIRGQWNQPQHF

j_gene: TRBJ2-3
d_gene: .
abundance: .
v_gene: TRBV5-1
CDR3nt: TGCGCCAGCAGCTTGACACTAAGAGCTAAGGGCGGATTCACCACAGATACGCAGTATTTT
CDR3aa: CASSLTLRAKGGFTTDTQYF

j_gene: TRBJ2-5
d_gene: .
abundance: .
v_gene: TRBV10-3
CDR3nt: TGTGCCATCAGCGGGGGACCGCAAGAGACCCAGTACTTC
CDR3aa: CAISGGPQETQYF

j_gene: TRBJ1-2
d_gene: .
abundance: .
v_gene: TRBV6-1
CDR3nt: TGTGCCAGCAGTGACCCAGTACCCACCTCAGGGACGAGGCACTATGGCTACACCTTC
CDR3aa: CASSDPVPTSGTRHYGYTF

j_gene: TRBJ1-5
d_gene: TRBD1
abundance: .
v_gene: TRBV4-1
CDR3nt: TGCGCCAGCAGCCCACACCCCCTGATTGGGACAGGGAATAAAGGCAATCAGCCCCAGCATTTT
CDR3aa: CASSPHPLIGTGNKGNQPQHF

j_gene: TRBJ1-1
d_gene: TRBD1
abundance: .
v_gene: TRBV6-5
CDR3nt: TGTGCCAGCAGGCTCAAAGGGACAGGTTACACTGAAGCTTTCTTT
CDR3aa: CASRLKGTGYTEAFF

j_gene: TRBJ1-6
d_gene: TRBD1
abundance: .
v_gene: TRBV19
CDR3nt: TGTGCCAGTAGTACCCGGGACAGGGGGTCTAGTAATTCACCCCTCCACTTT
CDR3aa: CASSTRDRGSSNSPLHF

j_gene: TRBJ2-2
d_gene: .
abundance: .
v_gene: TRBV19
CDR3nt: TGTGCCAGTAGTACCACCACCGGGGAGCTGTTTTTT
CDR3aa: CASSTTTGELFF

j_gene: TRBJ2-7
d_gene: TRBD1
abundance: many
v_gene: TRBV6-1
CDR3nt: TGTGCCAGCATAGGGACAGGGTTCCACGAGCAGTACTTC
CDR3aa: CASIGTGFHEQYF

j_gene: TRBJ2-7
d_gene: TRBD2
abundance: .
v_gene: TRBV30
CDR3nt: TGTGCCTGGAGTGTACAGCGGGGACTCCCCTACGAGCAGTACTTC
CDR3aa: CAWSVQRGLPYEQYF

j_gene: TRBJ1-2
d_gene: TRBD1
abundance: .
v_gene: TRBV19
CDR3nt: TGTGCCAGTAGTCTGCAACCGGGACAGTCATCGGGTGGCTACACCTTC
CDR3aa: CASSLQPGQSSGGYTF

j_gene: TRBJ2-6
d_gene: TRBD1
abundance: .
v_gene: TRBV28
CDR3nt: TGTGCCAGCAGTAAACCGGGACAGGGGATCTCTGGGGCCAACGTCCTGACTTTC
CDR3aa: CASSKPGQGISGANVLTF

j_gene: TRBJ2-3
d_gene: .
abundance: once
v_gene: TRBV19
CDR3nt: TGTGCCAGTAGGCGTAGAGAGGGCGGGACAGATACGCAGTATTTT
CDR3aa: CASRRREGGTDTQYF

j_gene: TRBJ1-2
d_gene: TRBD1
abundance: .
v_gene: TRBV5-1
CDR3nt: TGCGCCAGCACCCTCCGCCCCGGGACAGTCTATGGCTACACCTTC
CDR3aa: CASTLRPGTVYGYTF

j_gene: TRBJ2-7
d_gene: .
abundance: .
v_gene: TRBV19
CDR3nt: TGTGCCAGTAGTAAGCGGACGGGGACCCACGAGCAGTACTTC
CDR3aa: CASSKRTGTHEQYF

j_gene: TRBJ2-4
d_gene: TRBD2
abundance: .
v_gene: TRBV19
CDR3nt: TGTGCCAGTAGTATTAGGGGACTACATTTAGCCAAAAACATTCAGTACTTC
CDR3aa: CASSIRGLHLAKNIQYF

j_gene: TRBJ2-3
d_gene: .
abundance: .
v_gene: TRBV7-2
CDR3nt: TGTGCCAGCAGCTTACTAGCCAAGGCTTACACAGATACGCAGTATTTT
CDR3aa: CASSLLAKAYTDTQYF

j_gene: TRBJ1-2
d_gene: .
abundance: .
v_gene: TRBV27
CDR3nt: TGTGCCAGCAGTAGAGGGGGATGGGGAAATGGCTACACCTTC
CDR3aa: CASSRGGWGNGYTF

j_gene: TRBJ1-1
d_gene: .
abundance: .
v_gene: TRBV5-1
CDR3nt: TGCGCCAGCAGCTTGGCGGAGAACAGTGAAGCTTTCTTT
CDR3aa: CASSLAENSEAFF

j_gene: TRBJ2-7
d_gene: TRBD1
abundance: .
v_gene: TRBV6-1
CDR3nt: TGTGCCATCCAGATGGGACAGGGTTCCTACGAGCAGTACTTC
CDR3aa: CAIQMGQGSYEQYF

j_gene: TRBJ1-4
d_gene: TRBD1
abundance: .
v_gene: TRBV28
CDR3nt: TGTGCCAGCAGTTTGGGACAGGGGGAGGAAAAACTGTTTTTT
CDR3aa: CASSLGQGEEKLFF